Following are 3 T cell receptor beta chains from one sample sequenced in a study of memory CD4+ T cells and cytomegalovirus serostatus (dated by TCRdb to between 2018 and 2020). Single viable CD3+CD4+CD8-CD45RO+ cells were sorted as memory CD4+ T cells on a FACSAria II. Receptor amplification or capture employed the immunoSEQ multiplex PCR assay. TCRdb took this table from immuneACCESS and kept in-frame rearrangements with V and J called. Such tables lack part of the clones; where checked against another copy, unresolved V genes explain under half of the gap, and the rest is unexplained. Present in this sample are 70,000 to 90,000 clones, around 78% of which were seen just once. Roughly 2.6% of the sample rests with the top ten. The sequenced material came from memory CD4+ T cells from blood. All receptors come from an adult in good health and CMV-seropositive.

The chain is built from TRBV6-5 and TRBJ1-4; D is uncertain. Between the trimmed V and J ends, which lost 0 bases and 7 bases, there was a span of 9 bases. The CDR3 has 14 residues. From germline, CDR1 is MNHEY and CDR2 SVGAGI. The CDR3 region has the DNA TGTGCCAGCAGTTACTCTTTGGACCGTGAAAAACTGTTTTTT. Translating it yields CASSYSLDREKLFF.

This clone has a single count. This rearrangement joins TRBV19 to TRBJ2-7; D perhaps matches TRBD1 (5 bases). The germline V and J ends were trimmed by 2 bases and 3 bases, with 11 bases remaining between them. This CDR3 has 14 amino acids. Germline CDR1 reads LNHDA; CDR2 reads SQIVND (reference sequence). The CDR3 nucleotides read TGTGCCAGTAGTATATCAGGGTTTGGCTACGAGCAGTACTTC. This gives the protein CASSISGFGYEQYF. Full variable domain (missing parts from reference TRBV19 and TRBJ2-7): DGGITQSPKYLFRKEGQNVTLSCEQNLNHDAMYWYRQDPGQGLRLIYYSQIVNDFQKGDIAEGYSVSREKKESFPLTVTSAQKNPTAFYLCASSISGFGYEQYFGPGTRLTVT.

The V and J genes are TRBV2 and TRBJ1-4; 11 bases line up with TRBD1. In germline, CDR1 is SNHLY, CDR2 FYNNEI. J lost 10 bases, V lost 8 bases, and 9 bases had no gene match. The CDR3 totals 14 residues. For the CDR3, the DNA is TGTGCCAGCGGACAGGACAGGGGGCGGACAAAACTGTTTTTT. It codes for CASGQDRGRTKLFF.